This T cell receptor (beta chain) appears in the sequencing data of a study of early T cells in non-severe SARS-CoV-2 infection. About the study: Bulk RNA from unsorted whole blood was sequenced; chains were unpaired.

Findings and caveats of the study: VDJdb matching skewed toward anti-spike CD8 responses, missing private and CD4 specificities.

V was shortened by 5 bases and J by 11 bases, with 16 bases between the two germline ends. CDR3 length: 14 amino acids. CDR1 is SGHTA, CDR2 FQGTGA, per germline. Researchers attached unique molecular identifiers to individual cDNA molecules. TCRdb ran MiXCR on the 5' RACE reads and lists one entry per CDR3 protein. The table shows 87,000 or so distinct CDR3 sequences, with around 15% occurring only once. This clonotype was counted between two and nine times. Its cognate antigen is unknown. The source of this sequence is an adult who was a healthcare worker with PCR-confirmed SARS-CoV-2 infection or an uninfected control (not recorded which). Sequenced sample: whole blood. This chain uses TRBV7-3 with TRBJ1-6; D gene ambiguous. This CDR3 is CASSPDGIMTPLHF. The CDR3 DNA reads TGTGCCAGCAGCCCAGACGGCATTATGACACCCCTCCACTTT.